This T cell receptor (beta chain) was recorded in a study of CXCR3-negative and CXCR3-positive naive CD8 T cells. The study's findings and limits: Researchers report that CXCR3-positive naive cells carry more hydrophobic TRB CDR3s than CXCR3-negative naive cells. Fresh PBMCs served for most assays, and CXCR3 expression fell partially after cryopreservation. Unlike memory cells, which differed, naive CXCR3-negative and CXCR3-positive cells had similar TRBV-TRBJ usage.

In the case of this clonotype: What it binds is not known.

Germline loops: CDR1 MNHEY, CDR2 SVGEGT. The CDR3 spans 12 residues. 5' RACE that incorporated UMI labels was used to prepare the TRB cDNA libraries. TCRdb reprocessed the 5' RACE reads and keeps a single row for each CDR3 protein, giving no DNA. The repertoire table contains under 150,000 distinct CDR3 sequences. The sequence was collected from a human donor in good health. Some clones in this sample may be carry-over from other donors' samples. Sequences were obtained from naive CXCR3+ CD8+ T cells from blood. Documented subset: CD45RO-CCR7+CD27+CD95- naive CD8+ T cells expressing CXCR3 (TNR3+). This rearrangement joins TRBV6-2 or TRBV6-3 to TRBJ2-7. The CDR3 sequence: CASRFWGYEQYF.